Shown below are 5 T cell receptor beta chains from a single sample sequenced in a study of T cells in Graves' hyperthyroidism and ophthalmopathy. It was RNA transcripts that yielded the amplified TCR beta CDR3 regions. When the TCR CDR3 underwent first-round RT-PCR, the HTBI primer set was used. TCRdb re-analysed the multiplex PCR reads in MiXCR, keeping a single row per CDR3 protein. This table holds about 530,000 distinct CDR3 sequences, approximately 17% found once. Sequences were obtained from blood. These receptors were obtained from a woman in her late teens or twenties with Graves' ophthalmopathy.

This clonotype was counted many times. CDR3 loop: CASSETGLVNQPQHF. The CDR3 coding sequence is TGTGCCAGCAGTGAGACAGGGCTGGTCAATCAGCCCCAGCATTTT. The chain joins TRBV27 to TRBJ1-5; TRBD1 aligns across 7 bases. Germline values: CDR1 MNHEY, CDR2 SMNVEV (reference sequence). V was clipped by 5 bases and J by 3 bases; unmatched bases: 7. CDR3 length: 15 amino acids.

The genes are TRBV27 and TRBJ2-2, with 7 bases identical to TRBD2. Germline lookup yields CDR1 MNHEY and CDR2 SMNVEV (reference sequence). V lost 7 bases to trimming and J lost 7 bases; unmatched junction nucleotides: 0. This CDR3 has 11 amino acids. DNA of the CDR3: TGTGCCAGCACGGGGGGCGGGGAGCTGTTTTTT. Residues: CASTGGGELFF.

A few counts support this clonotype. The gene calls are TRBV5-5 and TRBJ1-2; possible D gene TRBD1, 5 bases. CDR1 is SGHKS and CDR2 is YYEKEE in the germline V gene (reference sequence). There are 13 residues in the CDR3. The V end lost 3 bases, the J end lost 4 bases, and 10 bases lay between the germline ends. The CDR3 region is CASSWGNSYGYTF. CDR3 in DNA: TGTGCCAGCAGCTGGGGGAACAGCTATGGCTACACCTTC.

The V call is TRBV6-1, the J call TRBJ1-1; D not resolved. V dropped 1 base and J dropped 4 bases, with 10 bases sitting between them. The CDR3 consists of 14 residues. From germline, CDR1 is MNHNS and CDR2 SASEGT. The CDR3 DNA sequence: TGTGCCAGCAGTGAAGGGTGGCCCCGCACTGAAGCTTTCTTT. Protein product: CASSEGWPRTEAFF.

The V call is TRBV28, the J call TRBJ1-5, with unresolved D. The CDR3 extends over 16 amino acids. Per the germline V gene, CDR1 is MDHEN and CDR2 is SYDVKM. With 3 bases removed from V and 1 base from J, the gap between germline ends came to 13 bases. CDR3 bases: TGTGCCAGCAGTTTTTCATGGCTGGGAAGCAATCAGCCCCAGCATTTT. It codes for CASSFSWLGSNQPQHF.